This TCR beta chain emerged from a study of prognosis after radiotherapy for stage I lung cancer. Study information: Stereotactic body radiotherapy was never combined with concurrent therapy in any patient.

This clonotype was recorded at least ten times. The CDR3 totals 18 residues. V shed 3 bases and J 4 bases; nucleotides not matched to a gene: 10. The germline gives CDR1 SGDLS, CDR2 YYNGEE. By two-round multiplex PCR, the TCR beta CDR3 was amplified from genomic DNA. Initially, in first-round PCR, primers specific to each TRBV and TRBJ gene were used. Each CDR3 protein gets one entry after TCRdb re-called the multiplex PCR reads with MiXCR. The sample carries more than 30,000 distinct CDR3 sequences, approximately 46% recorded once. This TCR derives from a donor aged 50 or older with non-small cell lung cancer. This sequence joins TRBV9 and TRBJ2-3; 14 bases fit TRBD2. Sequencing used PBMCs, obtained before or after stereotactic body radiation therapy (not recorded which). The CDR3 is CASSAPGTSGGPADTQYF. The CDR3 DNA is TGTGCCAGCAGCGCCCCCGGGACTAGCGGGGGACCGGCAGATACGCAGTATTTT.